These 24 T cell receptor beta chains originate from one sample sequenced in a study of blood T cell repertoires in COVID-19. Clones were read by immunoSEQ multiplex PCR, and TCRdb kept only the in-frame ones, dropping some. The sample records roughly 230,000 clones, approximately 84% being singletons. The sequencing input was PBMCs or T cells enriched from blood (not recorded which). Receptor source: a woman in her forties or fifties who had been exposed to COVID-19.

This clone was observed at least ten times. The chain carries TRBV6-5 and TRBJ1-4; D is uncertain. Trimming removed 7 bases from V and 1 base from J, with 10 bases in between. This CDR3 has 14 residues. The V gene's germline CDR1 is MNHEY and CDR2 SVGAGI. CDR3 sequence (DNA): TGTGCCAGCACAGCTCGAGGAACTAATGAAAAACTGTTTTTT. Protein sequence: CASTARGTNEKLFF.

The genes are TRBV9 and TRBJ2-1; 8 nucleotides match TRBD2. CDR1 SGDLS and CDR2 YYNGEE come from the germline V gene. With 0 bases clipped from V and 8 bases from J, the junction kept 10 bases outside the gene matches. CDR3 length: 16 amino acids. CDR3 sequence: CASSVAVGGALDEQFF. CDR3 bases: TGTGCCAGCAGCGTAGCGGTCGGGGGGGCCCTCGATGAGCAGTTCTTC.

The rearrangement uses TRBV19 and TRBJ1-2, with TRBD1 matching over 11 bases. The germline CDR1 and CDR2 sequences are LNHDA and SQIVND (reference sequence). The CDR3 has 16 residues. V lost 4 bases, J lost 5 bases, and 9 bases stayed unmatched. CDR3 bases: TGTGCCAGTAGTACCTCCGGGACAGGGGGAGGGTATGGCTACACCTTC. It specifies CASSTSGTGGGYGYTF.

In its sample, this clone was seen a few times. V and J are TRBV5-4 and TRBJ2-1; 11 bases align to TRBD2. Germline lookup yields CDR1 SGHNT and CDR2 YYREEE (reference sequence). CDR3 size: 17 residues. The V and J ends lost 4 bases and 9 bases, in that order; junction bases with no gene match: 15. For the CDR3, the DNA is TGTGCCAGCAGCAAAAGACTCTCTAGCGGGGGGCACAGTGAGCAGTTCTTC. It is translated as CASSKRLSSGGHSEQFF.

V is TRBV9 and J is TRBJ2-1; D may be TRBD2 (5 bases). The CDR3 spans 15 residues. Trimming took 0 bases from V and 8 from J, leaving 15 bases between them. Looked up from germline, CDR1 is SGDLS and CDR2 is YYNGEE. CDR3 residues: CASSVELAPMDEQFF. For the CDR3, the DNA is TGTGCCAGCAGCGTAGAGCTAGCCCCCATGGATGAGCAGTTCTTC.

This clone has just one count. This chain joins TRBV5-4 and TRBJ2-3, with a possible D match to TRBD2 (7 bases). Germline values: CDR1 SGHNT, CDR2 YYREEE (reference sequence). With 3 bases removed from V and 0 bases from J, the gap between germline ends came to 11 bases. The CDR3 is 15 amino acids. The CDR3 reads CASSWGGSSTDTQYF. CDR3 DNA sequence: TGTGCCAGCAGCTGGGGGGGCTCTAGCACAGATACGCAGTATTTT.

This clone showed up many times. The chain couples TRBV7-6 to TRBJ1-4; 7 positions agree with TRBD1. With V trimmed by 4 bases and J by 8 bases, 7 bases remained unmatched. This CDR3 has 14 amino acids. In germline, CDR1 is SGHVS, CDR2 FNYEAQ. The CDR3 DNA reads as TGTGCCAGCAGCTCGACAGGGAACGGCGAAAAACTGTTTTTT. This encodes CASSSTGNGEKLFF.

This clone was observed a few times. This CDR3 is also generated by other DNA sequences in the sample. The J gene is TRBJ1-1, the V gene TRBV5-1; 7 nucleotides agree with TRBD1. Trimming removed 4 bases from V and 1 base from J; junction bases left unmatched: 4. This CDR3 is built from 14 residues. Germline values: CDR1 SGHRS, CDR2 YFSETQ. Here the CDR3 DNA reads TGCGCCAGCAGCCTGACAGGGTCGAACACTGAAGCTTTCTTT. The encoded protein is CASSLTGSNTEAFF. Looking up the rest from reference TRBV5-1 and TRBJ1-1 gives the full variable domain: KAGVTQTPRYLIKTRGQQVTLSCSPISGHRSVSWYQQTPGQGLQFLFEYFSETQRNKGNFPGRFSGRQFSNSRSEMNVSTLELGDSALYLCASSLTGSNTEAFFGQGTRLTVV.

The CDR3 coding sequence is TGTGCCAGCAGGGGGGGAGGGGTGAACACTGAAGCTTTCTTT. This codes for CASRGGGVNTEAFF. The V gene is TRBV28, the J gene TRBJ1-1; D perhaps matches TRBD1 (5 bases). The germline V and J ends were trimmed by 6 bases and 0 bases, with 11 bases remaining between them. Germline CDR1 reads MDHEN; CDR2 reads SYDVKM. The CDR3 runs 14 residues.

This chain uses TRBV6-5 with TRBJ2-1; TRBD2 matches 11 bases. Germline trimming cut 6 bases from V and 9 bases from J; bases unmatched to any gene: 4. The CDR3 totals 13 residues. Germline V gives CDR1 MNHEY, CDR2 SVGAGI. CDR3 nucleotide sequence: TGTGCCAGCAGACTCGGGACTAGCGGTGAGCAGTTCTTC. It specifies CASRLGTSGEQFF.

The chain carries TRBV5-5 and TRBJ1-3, with TRBD1 matching 7 bases. This CDR3 is 18 amino acids long. V shed 7 bases and J 0 bases; nucleotides not matched to a gene: 16. CDR1 is SGHKS, CDR2 YYEKEE, per germline (reference sequence). The CDR3 sequence: CASGKTGFSPDSGNTIYF. CDR3 nucleotides: TGTGCCAGCGGCAAGACAGGGTTCAGCCCCGACTCTGGAAACACCATATATTTT.

The rearrangement uses TRBV6-9 and TRBJ1-5; D is possibly TRBD1 (5 bases). The CDR3 is 15 residues long. Germline values: CDR1 MNHGY, CDR2 SVAAGI. With 4 bases removed from V and 2 bases from J, the gap between germline ends came to 12 bases. Here the CDR3 reads CASSWGGGGNQPQHF. Written as DNA, the CDR3 is TGTGCCAGCAGTTGGGGGGGTGGAGGCAATCAGCCCCAGCATTTT.

The chain uses TRBV7-6 and TRBJ2-7; D is possibly TRBD2 (5 bases). Germline V gene data show CDR1 as SGHVS and CDR2 as FNYEAQ. V dropped 3 bases and J dropped 2 bases, with 8 bases sitting between them. The CDR3 runs 13 residues. The CDR3 region is CASSFGVAYEQYF. For the CDR3, the DNA is TGTGCCAGCAGCTTCGGGGTGGCCTACGAGCAGTACTTC.

The rearrangement uses TRBV6-5 and TRBJ1-3; no definite D call. This CDR3 has 13 residues. Trimming removed 6 bases from V and 2 bases from J, with 8 bases in between. CDR1 and CDR2 (germline): MNHEY, SVGAGI. CDR3 protein: CASRSGAGNTIYF. CDR3 nucleotides: TGTGCCAGCAGAAGCGGGGCTGGAAACACCATATATTTT.

This sequence joins TRBV11-2 and TRBJ1-3; D is unclear. The CDR3 consists of 14 residues. Germline loops: CDR1 SGHAT, CDR2 FQNNGV. Trimming removed 5 bases from V and 4 bases from J, with 12 bases in between. This CDR3 reads CASSPSGRGNTIYF. Here the CDR3 DNA reads TGTGCCAGCAGCCCTAGCGGACGAGGAAACACCATATATTTT.

This chain uses TRBV29-1 with TRBJ1-4; D remains ambiguous. Germline assignment: CDR1 SQVTM and CDR2 ANQGSEA. This CDR3 is 13 amino acids long. Trimming left V 6 bases short and J 1 base short, with 9 bases between. The CDR3 reads CSVSGITNEKLFF. The CDR3 DNA is TGCAGCGTGTCCGGTATAACTAATGAAAAACTGTTTTTT.

The DNA of the CDR3 is TGTGCCAGCTCTTCCGGACTGCTGGATGGCTACACCTTC. Translating gives CASSSGLLDGYTF. This chain links TRBV18 with TRBJ1-2; D unresolved. V shed 6 bases and J shed 6 bases, with 14 bases lying between them. Germline V gives CDR1 KGHSH, CDR2 LQKENI. The CDR3 extends over 13 amino acids. The full variable domain, its missing parts supplied by reference TRBV18 and TRBJ1-2, is NAGVMQNPRHLVRRRGQEARLRCSPMKGHSHVYWYRQLPEEGLKFMVYLQKENIIDESGMPKERFSAEFPKEGPSILRIQQVVRGDSAAYFCASSSGLLDGYTFGSGTRLTVV.

J is TRBJ2-3 and V is TRBV2, with 9 nucleotides matching TRBD1. The V gene's germline CDR1 is SNHLY and CDR2 FYNNEI. The ends lost 9 bases at V and 5 bases at J; junction bases unmatched: 6. The CDR3 runs to 13 residues. DNA for the CDR3: TGTGCCAGTACCCGGGACAGGGAAGATACGCAGTATTTT. Protein sequence: CASTRDREDTQYF.

The rearrangement links TRBV19 to TRBJ2-1, with 11 bases lining up with TRBD2. V lost 1 base, J lost 7 bases, and 9 bases stayed unmatched. This CDR3 is 17 amino acids long. Germline V gives CDR1 LNHDA, CDR2 SQIVND (reference sequence). CDR3 nucleotide sequence: TGTGCCAGTAGTATAGTTTCCCTTAGCGGGGGGGGTAATGAGCAGTTCTTC. Protein: CASSIVSLSGGGNEQFF.

The chain uses TRBV7-2 and TRBJ2-5; a weak D match, TRBD2 (6 bases). Germline CDR1 is SGHTA and CDR2 is FQGNSA. This CDR3 spans 12 amino acids. Trimming took 2 bases from V and 7 from J, leaving 8 bases between them. CDR3: CASSLRGGTQYF. CDR3 sequence (DNA): TGTGCCAGCAGCTTAAGGGGAGGGACCCAGTACTTC.

For the CDR3, the DNA is TGCAGCGTAAGCAGGGGTGGCCAAGAGACCCAGTACTTC. Translated: CSVSRGGQETQYF. The V call is TRBV29-1, the J call TRBJ2-5; TRBD1 might be the D (6 bases). The CDR3 sequence is 13 residues long. Per germline, CDR1 SQVTM and CDR2 ANQGSEA. V lost 6 bases to trimming and J lost 1 base, with 12 bases between them. Full variable domain (remainder filled in from reference TRBV29-1 and TRBJ2-5): SAVISQKPSRDICQRGTSLTIQCQVDSQVTMMFWYRQQPGQSLTLIATANQGSEATYESGFVIDKFPISRPNLTFSTLTVSNMSPEDSSIYLCSVSRGGQETQYFGPGTRLLVL.

The J gene is TRBJ1-2, the V gene TRBV7-2, with no clear D. The V end lost 3 bases, the J end lost 8 bases, and 10 bases lay between the germline ends. CDR1 and CDR2 (germline): SGHTA, FQGNSA. The CDR3 runs to 12 residues. CDR3 DNA sequence: TGTGCCAGCAGCTTTTCAGGTCGGGGCTACACCTTC. This codes for CASSFSGRGYTF.

This sequence joins TRBV5-1 and TRBJ2-7; D is unclear. Germline-derived CDR1 and CDR2 are SGHRS and YFSETQ. CDR3 length: 14 amino acids. The ends were cut back, 0 bases at V and 3 bases at J, with 10 bases in the middle. This CDR3 reads CASSLGGSGYEQYF. In DNA form, the CDR3 reads TGCGCCAGCAGCTTGGGTGGATCGGGCTACGAGCAGTACTTC.

The V gene is TRBV7-2, the J gene TRBJ2-4, with 8 bases identical to TRBD1. Germline values: CDR1 SGHTA, CDR2 FQGNSA. This CDR3 has 13 residues. After removal of 1 base from V and 7 bases from J, the junction contained 0 bases not matched to a gene. The CDR3 is CASSLGTGNIQYF. CDR3 sequence (DNA): TGTGCCAGCAGCTTAGGGACAGGGAACATTCAGTACTTC.